The 30 T cell receptor beta chains in this list originate from one sample, sequenced in a study of OX40 agonist ivuxolimab in advanced cancers. Sequencing was performed with immunoSEQ multiplex PCR; in TCRdb, only in-frame clones are kept and a portion is missing. The sample has approximately 100,000 clones, approximately 85% seen once. The sample consisted of CD4+ or CD8+ T cells sorted from blood, taken in a trial of the OX40 agonist ivuxolimab. These receptor sequences come from an adult with an advanced solid tumor such as melanoma, head and neck, liver or kidney cancer.

V gene TRBV5-6 combines with J gene TRBJ2-5; tentatively, D is TRBD1 (6 bases). The end of the DNA aligns better with TRBJ2-7, so the J call may be wrong. This CDR3 is 16 amino acids long. Germline values: CDR1 SGHDT, CDR2 YYEEEE. The CDR3 here is CASSLAGQIFSYEQYF. The DNA of the CDR3 is TGTGCCAGCAGCTTGGCTGGACAGATATTCTCCTACGAGCAGTACTTC.

The genes are TRBV5-1 and TRBJ1-5, with 9 positions matching TRBD1. There are 17 residues in the CDR3. Trimming cost V 4 bases and J 6 bases; bases outside gene matches: 14. Germline V gene sequence: CDR1 SGHRS, CDR2 YFSETQ. The DNA for the CDR3 is TGCGCCAGCAGCGCGGGAACCGGGACAGGGAGCGGTCAGCCCCAGCATTTT. This gives the protein CASSAGTGTGSGQPQHF. Combining the CDR3 with reference TRBV5-1 and TRBJ1-5 gives the whole variable domain KAGVTQTPRYLIKTRGQQVTLSCSPISGHRSVSWYQQTPGQGLQFLFEYFSETQRNKGNFPGRFSGRQFSNSRSEMNVSTLELGDSALYLCASSAGTGTGSGQPQHFGDGTRLSIL.

V is TRBV28 and J is TRBJ1-1; no firm D call. Trimming cost V 7 bases and J 2 bases, with 8 bases left between them. Germline assignment: CDR1 MDHEN and CDR2 SYDVKM. The CDR3 is 12 amino acids. This CDR3 is CASTPGNTEAFF. Here the CDR3 DNA reads TGTGCCAGCACCCCAGGAAACACTGAAGCTTTCTTT.

CDR3: CASSFGTPSYEQYF. CDR3 in DNA: TGTGCCAGCAGCTTCGGGACACCTTCCTACGAGCAGTACTTC. V usage is TRBV5-8 and J usage is TRBJ2-5, with D perhaps TRBD1 (6 bases). The J call may be in error: the DNA end matches TRBJ2-7 better. This CDR3 region has 14 residues. CDR1 is SGHTS, CDR2 YDEGEE, per germline.

The genes are TRBV30 and TRBJ2-7, with 10 bases matching TRBD1. CDR1 is GTSNPN and CDR2 is SVGIG in the germline V gene (reference sequence). There are 14 residues in the CDR3. With 5 bases clipped from V and 2 bases from J, the junction kept 6 bases outside the gene matches. The CDR3 here is CAWEGGTGAYEQYF. CDR3 nucleotide sequence: TGTGCCTGGGAGGGAGGGACAGGGGCCTACGAGCAGTACTTC.

This clone has just one count. This chain links TRBV28 with TRBJ2-1, with 9 bases fitting TRBD1. The CDR3 consists of 13 residues. Germline values: CDR1 MDHEN, CDR2 SYDVKM. After removal of 2 bases from V and 14 bases from J, the junction contained 7 bases not matched to a gene. As DNA, the CDR3 is TGTGCCAGCAGTTTAGTCGGGGACAGGGTTAAGTTCTTC. Translating gives CASSLVGDRVKFF.

This clone was found a few times. This sequence joins TRBV4-1 and TRBJ2-7; D is perhaps TRBD1 (5 bases). CDR1 and CDR2 from the germline V gene are MGHRA and YSYEKL. The CDR3 has 17 residues. The V end lost 0 bases, the J end lost 0 bases, and 15 bases lay between the germline ends. Here the CDR3 reads CASSQDFDSPSSYEQYF. The DNA for the CDR3 is TGCGCCAGCAGCCAAGATTTCGACAGTCCTAGCTCCTACGAGCAGTACTTC.

This chain joins TRBV9 and TRBJ2-3; no reliable D call. Trimming cost V 2 bases and J 2 bases, with 12 bases left between them. Germline CDR1 SGDLS, CDR2 YYNGEE. The CDR3 extends over 15 amino acids. The CDR3 region is CASSVGSVFTDTQYF. The CDR3 region has the DNA TGTGCCAGCAGCGTTGGAAGCGTTTTCACAGATACGCAGTATTTT.

V is TRBV4-1 and J is TRBJ2-5, with D perhaps given as TRBD1 or TRBD2 (5 bases each). The assigned J gene may be wrong: the sequence end matches TRBJ2-7 better. The CDR3 loop spans 18 amino acids. Germline assignment: CDR1 MGHRA and CDR2 YSYEKL. The CDR3 region is CASSQDSPDSGTTYEQYF. CDR3 DNA sequence: TGCGCCAGCAGCCAAGATTCTCCGGATTCCGGGACGACCTACGAGCAGTACTTC.

The chain combines TRBV28 with TRBJ2-2; TRBD2 matches at 8 bases. The V gene end was trimmed by 5 bases and the J gene end by 7 bases; junction bases not matched to a gene: 30. The CDR3 extends over 22 amino acids. The germline gives CDR1 MDHEN, CDR2 SYDVKM. CDR3 sequence: CASSSGRRGGLEFAGVYGELFF. DNA for the CDR3: TGTGCCAGCAGTAGTGGGCGACGGGGGGGACTAGAGTTCGCAGGCGTCTACGGGGAGCTGTTTTTT.

The genes are TRBV9 and TRBJ1-5, with a weak D call TRBD1 (5 bases). Germline lookup yields CDR1 SGDLS and CDR2 YYNGEE. The V gene lost 4 bases and the J gene lost 3 bases, with 11 bases spanning the gap. The CDR3 runs to 14 residues. The CDR3 loop is CASSPGGNNQPQHF. CDR3 DNA: TGTGCCAGCAGCCCTGGGGGGAACAATCAGCCCCAGCATTTT.

This clone came up a few times. The chain combines TRBV7-9 with TRBJ2-1, with D possibly being TRBD2 (6 bases). V lost 1 base, J lost 7 bases, and 23 bases lay in between. Germline loops: CDR1 SEHNR, CDR2 FQNEAQ (reference sequence). The CDR3 has 18 amino acids. The CDR3 here is CASSLGGAGSPKFNEQFF. In DNA, the CDR3 is TGTGCCAGCAGCTTAGGAGGCGCGGGAAGTCCCAAATTTAATGAGCAGTTCTTC.

V and J are TRBV4-1 and TRBJ2-2; D is possibly TRBD2 (6 bases). The CDR3 runs to 14 residues. Germline-derived CDR1 and CDR2 are MGHRA and YSYEKL. The ends were cut back, 3 bases at V and 6 bases at J, with 11 bases in the middle. CDR3 sequence (DNA): TGCGCCAGCAGCCATTTGGGGGGTGCCGGGGAGCTGTTTTTT. It encodes CASSHLGGAGELFF.

The chain carries TRBV11-2 and TRBJ2-1, with TRBD2 identical over 8 bases. Trimming took 3 bases from V and 8 from J; bases not matched to a gene: 9. The CDR3 spans 15 residues. Germline loops: CDR1 SGHAT, CDR2 FQNNGV. CDR3 loop: CASSFQAGVLDEQFF. The CDR3, as DNA: TGTGCCAGCAGCTTCCAAGCGGGAGTGTTGGATGAGCAGTTCTTC.

There are a few counts of this clone. This chain connects TRBV19 to TRBJ2-2; 8 bases line up with TRBD2. This CDR3 is 16 amino acids long. Germline CDR1 LNHDA, CDR2 SQIVND (reference sequence). Unmatched junction bases numbered 2, after V lost 2 bases and J lost 0 bases. The CDR3 here is CASSILAGANTGELFF. The CDR3 bases are TGTGCCAGTAGTATACTAGCGGGCGCGAACACCGGGGAGCTGTTTTTT.

The chain couples TRBV10-3 to TRBJ2-7; 9 positions agree with TRBD2. Germline trimming cut 8 bases from V and 7 bases from J; bases unmatched to any gene: 12. This CDR3 contains 14 residues. Germline V gives CDR1 ENHRY, CDR2 SYGVKD. The DNA of the CDR3 is TGTGCCATCTCAAATAGCGGGAGCAACTGGGAGCAGTACTTC. Its protein product is CAISNSGSNWEQYF.

This clone has more than one count but fewer than ten. V usage is TRBV5-1 and J usage is TRBJ2-7, with a tentative D call TRBD1 (6 bases). The V end was cut by 0 bases, the J end by 5 bases, with 12 bases between. Per germline, CDR1 SGHRS and CDR2 YFSETQ. The CDR3 length is 14 residues. CDR3 DNA: TGCGCCAGCAGCTTGGCGGCAGGGGTTGACGAGCAGTACTTC. As protein: CASSLAAGVDEQYF.

The gene calls are TRBV28 and TRBJ1-5; no clear D gene. V lost 1 base and J 1 base, leaving 11 bases between the germline ends. CDR1 is MDHEN and CDR2 is SYDVKM in the germline V gene. The length of the CDR3 is 16 residues. The CDR3 loop is CASSLYLGGSNQPQHF. CDR3 in DNA: TGTGCCAGCAGTTTATATCTCGGCGGGAGCAATCAGCCCCAGCATTTT.

This clone occurred once. The rearrangement joins TRBV9 to TRBJ2-2; 10 nucleotides match TRBD1. The CDR3 sequence is 17 residues long. The J segment lost 5 bases and the V segment lost 7 bases, leaving 14 bases of the junction unmatched. CDR1 is SGDLS and CDR2 is YYNGEE in the germline V gene. CDR3 in DNA: TGTGCCAGCGCCCAACCCACGAGACAGGGGGCAACCGGGGAGCTGTTTTTT. Its protein is CASAQPTRQGATGELFF.

V usage is TRBV19 and J usage is TRBJ2-3, with D possibly TRBD1 on 6 matching bases. Trimming shortened V by 0 bases and J by 3 bases, and 10 bases separated the two germline ends. The germline CDR1 and CDR2 sequences are LNHDA and SQIVND (reference sequence). This CDR3 region has 15 residues. The CDR3 reads CASSIEYRVTDTQYF. The CDR3 DNA reads TGTGCCAGTAGTATAGAATACAGGGTGACAGATACGCAGTATTTT.

This chain connects TRBV6-5 to TRBJ1-5; D is unclear. Germline V gives CDR1 MNHEY, CDR2 SVGAGI. This CDR3 has 14 amino acids. V lost 6 bases to trimming and J lost 0 bases, with 9 bases between them. The CDR3: CASRRTISNQPQHF. The CDR3 nucleotides are TGTGCCAGCAGACGGACTATTAGCAATCAGCCCCAGCATTTT.

This rearrangement joins TRBV5-6 to TRBJ2-5, with a tentative D call TRBD1 (7 bases). The DNA end lines up better with TRBJ2-7; the J call may be wrong. Germline CDR1 reads SGHDT; CDR2 reads YYEEEE. This CDR3 region has 13 residues. The CDR3 region is CASGGTEAYEQYF. The CDR3 bases are TGTGCCAGCGGAGGGACAGAAGCCTACGAGCAGTACTTC.

The rearrangement joins TRBV5-1 to TRBJ2-1; tentative D call: TRBD2 (6 bases). There are 16 residues in the CDR3. Per germline, CDR1 SGHRS and CDR2 YFSETQ. The V gene lost 1 base and the J gene lost 5 bases, with 16 bases spanning the gap. The CDR3 sequence: CASSLRQAGSNNEQFF. In DNA form, the CDR3 reads TGCGCCAGCAGCTTGAGGCAAGCGGGTTCAAACAATGAGCAGTTCTTC.

CDR3 sequence: CASRKQGRGGTEAFF. The CDR3 coding sequence is TGTGCCAGCAGGAAACAGGGAAGGGGTGGCACTGAAGCTTTCTTT. The chain combines TRBV27 with TRBJ1-1, with D maybe TRBD1 (6 bases). The CDR3 has 15 residues. Germline lookup yields CDR1 MNHEY and CDR2 SMNVEV (reference sequence). V lost 6 bases, J lost 4 bases, and 18 bases lay in between.

The chain couples TRBV9 to TRBJ2-7; 14 bases match TRBD2. CDR3 length: 15 amino acids. V trimming: 3 bases; J trimming: 3 bases; junction bases outside the gene matches: 2. Germline V lookup: CDR1 SGDLS, CDR2 YYNGEE. The CDR3 DNA reads as TGTGCCAGCAGCGCGGGACTAGCGGGAGTCTACGAGCAGTACTTC. It is translated as CASSAGLAGVYEQYF.

This clone showed up just once. The chain links TRBV30 to TRBJ2-3, with 11 positions matching TRBD1. With 4 bases clipped from V and 4 bases from J, the junction kept 7 bases outside the gene matches. Per germline, CDR1 GTSNPN and CDR2 SVGIG (reference sequence). The CDR3 has 15 residues. The CDR3 DNA follows: TGTGCCTGGACCGCGGGACAGGGGGGGGCAGATACGCAGTATTTT. As protein: CAWTAGQGGADTQYF.

The rearrangement joins TRBV7-9 to TRBJ2-1; a weak D match, TRBD2 (6 bases). V lost 2 bases and J lost 5, with 19 bases in between. The germline CDR1 and CDR2 sequences are SEHNR and FQNEAQ (reference sequence). The CDR3 totals 17 residues. CDR3 bases: TGTGCCAGCAGCTTACGGGGGAGTGGCCTAGAAAACAATGAGCAGTTCTTC. Residues: CASSLRGSGLENNEQFF.

The rearrangement uses TRBV7-8 and TRBJ2-1; no reliable D call. Between the trimmed V and J ends, which lost 1 base and 5 bases, there was a span of 18 bases. This CDR3 comprises 17 residues. CDR1 is SGHVS and CDR2 is FQNEAQ in the germline V gene. This CDR3 reads CASSLGHGYWGNNEQFF. For the CDR3, the DNA is TGTGCCAGCAGCTTAGGGCACGGCTATTGGGGAAACAATGAGCAGTTCTTC.

This clone occurred a few times. Here the CDR3 reads CASSLGGGTDTQYF. The CDR3 DNA reads TGTGCCAGCAGCTTGGGGGGAGGCACAGATACGCAGTATTTT. V usage is TRBV5-4 and J usage is TRBJ2-3; possibly TRBD2 for D (5 bases). The CDR3 spans 14 residues. Trimming pared 0 bases from V and 1 base from J, leaving 6 bases between. Germline lookup yields CDR1 SGHNT and CDR2 YYREEE (reference sequence).

This clone has a handful of counts. The chain recombines TRBV11-3 with TRBJ2-7; no reliable D call. The germline gives CDR1 SGHNT, CDR2 YENEEA. Trimming removed 5 bases at V and 3 bases at J, with 11 bases between. The CDR3 totals 13 residues. CDR3 loop: CASSPDPGYEQYF. The CDR3 nucleotides are TGTGCCAGCAGCCCAGACCCAGGCTACGAGCAGTACTTC.